These 22 T cell receptor beta chains share one sample of origin, sequenced in a study of blood T cell repertoires in COVID-19. The repertoire was sequenced with immunoSEQ multiplex PCR; TCRdb's copy has only in-frame clones and lacks some. Among approximately 200,000 clones listed, 80% to 90% were seen once. Source material: PBMCs or T cells enriched from blood (not recorded which). Receptor source: a man aged 40-55 years who had recovered from COVID-19.

The rearrangement links TRBV4-1 to TRBJ2-3, with 9 bases identical to TRBD2. J lost 2 bases, V lost 4 bases, and 4 bases had no gene match. CDR3 length equals 15 residues. The germline V gene has CDR1 MGHRA and CDR2 YSYEKL. The CDR3 sequence: CASSRGTSNTDTQYF. The CDR3 nucleotides are TGCGCCAGCAGCCGCGGGACTAGCAACACAGATACGCAGTATTTT.

The rearrangement joins TRBV29-1 to TRBJ1-5, with unresolved D. The CDR3 spans 14 residues. The germline CDR1 and CDR2 sequences are SQVTM and ANQGSEA. Trimming left V 4 bases short and J 3 bases short, with 13 bases between. CDR3 DNA: TGCAGCGTTGGGGTTGGCGGGTACAATCAGCCCCAGCATTTT. Protein sequence: CSVGVGGYNQPQHF.

This clone was counted a few times. The chain joins TRBV7-9 to TRBJ1-2; 8 nucleotides match TRBD1. CDR1 is SEHNR and CDR2 is FQNEAQ in the germline V gene (reference sequence). CDR3 length: 15 residues. The trim removed 4 bases at V and 9 bases at J, leaving 13 bases unmatched. CDR3: CASSSPDRAPWSYTF. In DNA form, the CDR3 reads TGTGCCAGCAGCTCCCCGGACAGGGCCCCTTGGAGCTACACCTTC.

This chain connects TRBV24-1 to TRBJ2-1; TRBD1 is a possible D gene (6 bases). Trimming removed 3 bases at V and 8 bases at J, with 19 bases between. CDR1 and CDR2 (germline): KGHDR, SFDVKD. This CDR3 has 16 residues. CDR3 sequence: CATSDPSARGRDEQFF. The CDR3 DNA is TGTGCCACCAGTGATCCCTCGGCCAGGGGTCGCGATGAGCAGTTCTTC.

The V and J genes are TRBV5-5 and TRBJ2-1; a weak D match, TRBD2 (5 bases). V was pared by 6 bases and J by 5 bases, with 6 bases between. Per the germline V gene, CDR1 is SGHKS and CDR2 is YYEKEE (reference sequence). The CDR3 is 11 amino acids. The CDR3 is CASTGNNEQFF. The CDR3 DNA reads as TGTGCCAGCACCGGGAACAATGAGCAGTTCTTC.

The chain joins TRBV10-1 to TRBJ1-1; the match to TRBD1 covers 7 bases. The CDR3 totals 13 residues. Germline-derived CDR1 and CDR2 are WNHNN and SYGVQD (reference sequence). Trimming removed 4 bases from V and 1 base from J; junction bases left unmatched: 0. CDR3 amino acids: CASSGQGNTEAFF. The CDR3 nucleotides read TGCGCCAGCAGTGGACAGGGGAACACTGAAGCTTTCTTT.

V gene TRBV29-1 combines with J gene TRBJ2-3; tentatively, D is TRBD1 (6 bases). CDR1 and CDR2 from the germline V gene are SQVTM and ANQGSEA. This CDR3 comprises 14 residues. Between the trimmed V and J ends, which lost 4 bases and 0 bases, there was a span of 11 bases. The CDR3 sequence is CSVGQGQSTDTQYF. The CDR3 DNA follows: TGCAGCGTTGGGCAAGGACAGAGCACAGATACGCAGTATTTT.

The table lists this clone with a few counts. The chain recombines TRBV7-2 with TRBJ2-2; D is unresolved. With 3 bases removed from V and 8 bases from J, the gap between germline ends came to 10 bases. Germline-derived CDR1 and CDR2 are SGHTA and FQGNSA. The CDR3 is made up of 13 amino acids. The DNA of the CDR3 is TGTGCCAGCAGCTTGAGCTTTATAGGGGAGCTGTTTTTT. It codes for CASSLSFIGELFF. Combining the CDR3 with reference TRBV7-2 and TRBJ2-2 gives the whole variable domain GAGVSQSPSNKVTEKGKDVELRCDPISGHTALYWYRQSLGQGLEFLIYFQGNSAPDKSGLPSDRFSAERTGGSVSTLTIQRTQQEDSAVYLCASSLSFIGELFFGEGSRLTVL.

This chain uses TRBV5-6 with TRBJ2-2; D might be TRBD1 (6 bases). The germline V and J ends were trimmed by 4 bases and 5 bases, with 9 bases remaining between them. CDR1 is SGHDT, CDR2 YYEEEE, per germline. This CDR3 contains 13 residues. The CDR3 spells CASSTGYTGELFF. CDR3 nucleotides: TGTGCCAGCAGCACAGGGTATACCGGGGAGCTGTTTTTT.

This clone was detected a few times. V usage is TRBV5-4 and J usage is TRBJ1-3; no reliable D call. Trimming cost V 0 bases and J 2 bases, with 6 bases left between them. Germline CDR1 is SGHNT and CDR2 is YYREEE (reference sequence). The CDR3 is 14 amino acids. CDR3 DNA: TGTGCCAGCAGCTTGGCACGGGCTGGAAACACCATATATTTT. The encoded protein is CASSLARAGNTIYF.

The chain uses TRBV7-9 and TRBJ1-2; D remains unclear. From germline, CDR1 is SEHNR and CDR2 FQNEAQ (reference sequence). V was trimmed by 6 bases and J by 0 bases, leaving 20 bases between them. The CDR3 totals 17 residues. The CDR3 region is CASSYTQHGQPNYGYTF. The DNA of the CDR3 is TGTGCCAGCAGTTATACCCAGCATGGGCAGCCTAACTATGGCTACACCTTC.

This chain connects TRBV5-6 to TRBJ1-4, with TRBD1 identical over 7 bases. Germline V gene data show CDR1 as SGHDT and CDR2 as YYEEEE. The CDR3 sequence is 14 residues long. Trimming removed 4 bases from V and 4 bases from J; junction bases left unmatched: 4. CDR3 amino acids: CASSLGTVNEKLFF. DNA for the CDR3: TGTGCCAGCAGCCTAGGGACAGTTAATGAAAAACTGTTTTTT.

This chain uses TRBV5-1 with TRBJ2-5; 10 bases are shared with TRBD1. Trimming took 3 bases from V and 5 from J; bases not matched to a gene: 4. The CDR3 loop spans 14 amino acids. From germline, CDR1 is SGHRS and CDR2 YFSETQ. The CDR3 DNA reads as TGCGCCAGCAGCTACCGGGACAGGGGTGAGACCCAGTACTTC. This encodes CASSYRDRGETQYF.

V usage is TRBV2 and J usage is TRBJ2-5, with a tentative D call TRBD2 (6 bases). The CDR3 spans 13 residues. Trimming took off 5 bases at V and 1 base at J, with 8 bases between the two ends. The germline V gene encodes CDR1 SNHLY and CDR2 FYNNEI. Here the CDR3 DNA reads TGTGCCAGCAGTCCGGGACTCCAAGAGACCCAGTACTTC. Translating it yields CASSPGLQETQYF.

V usage is TRBV2 and J usage is TRBJ2-5; TRBD2 agrees at 10 bases. The CDR3 is 15 residues long. Germline loops: CDR1 SNHLY, CDR2 FYNNEI. The V and J ends lost 3 bases and 5 bases, in that order; junction bases with no gene match: 6. The CDR3 spells CASSEASGRMETQYF. As DNA, the CDR3 is TGTGCCAGCAGTGAGGCTAGCGGGAGAATGGAGACCCAGTACTTC.

The chain carries TRBV7-9 and TRBJ1-2; D remains ambiguous. The CDR3 sequence is 14 residues long. V was clipped by 1 base and J by 2 bases, with 8 bases between them. Germline loops: CDR1 SEHNR, CDR2 FQNEAQ (reference sequence). The CDR3 DNA reads as TGTGCCAGCAGCTTAGAGGCGGCGAACTATGGCTACACCTTC. As protein: CASSLEAANYGYTF.

This rearrangement joins TRBV9 to TRBJ1-4, with 7 bases aligning to TRBD1. The CDR3 has 14 amino acids. V was clipped by 4 bases and J by 6 bases; unmatched bases: 6. The V gene's germline CDR1 is SGDLS and CDR2 YYNGEE. CDR3 loop: CASSPRDSDEKLFF. CDR3 nucleotide sequence: TGTGCCAGCAGCCCTCGGGACAGCGATGAAAAACTGTTTTTT.

This clone was found once. The rearrangement links TRBV7-3 to TRBJ2-1; 8 bases are shared with TRBD2. The germline V gene has CDR1 SGHTA and CDR2 FQGTGA. The ends lost 5 bases at V and 5 bases at J; junction bases unmatched: 5. This CDR3 region has 14 residues. Written as DNA, the CDR3 is TGTGCCAGCAGCACCAATAGCGGGAACAATGAGCAGTTCTTC. Residues: CASSTNSGNNEQFF.

This clone was found a few times. This chain joins TRBV7-9 and TRBJ2-2; 11 bases align to TRBD2. The germline gives CDR1 SEHNR, CDR2 FQNEAQ (reference sequence). V lost 5 bases to trimming and J lost 3 bases; unmatched junction nucleotides: 5. This CDR3 spans 16 amino acids. DNA for the CDR3: TGTGCCAGCAGCCACGGGACTAGCGGTGACACCGGGGAGCTGTTTTTT. Protein: CASSHGTSGDTGELFF.

As to this clone: One junction end disagrees with the germline gene, perhaps due to a read error. The rearrangement joins TRBV5-4 to TRBJ2-7; 8 bases match TRBD2. The germline CDR1 and CDR2 sequences are SGHNT and YYREEE (reference sequence). This CDR3 is built from 16 residues. The CDR3 region is CASSLAGAGGPYGQYF. CDR3 sequence (DNA): TGTGCCAGCAGCTTGGCCGGGGCGGGAGGCCCTTACGGGCAGTACTTC.

V gene TRBV7-9 combines with J gene TRBJ1-4; the D gene is possibly TRBD1 (6 bases). V lost 7 bases, J lost 3 bases, and 15 bases lay in between. CDR3 length: 15 residues. CDR1 is SEHNR, CDR2 FQNEAQ, per germline (reference sequence). CDR3 in amino acids: CASKGVGRPNEKLFF. The DNA of the CDR3 is TGTGCCAGCAAGGGGGTAGGCAGACCTAATGAAAAACTGTTTTTT.

The J gene is TRBJ2-7, the V gene TRBV5-5; TRBD2 is a possible D gene (5 bases). The germline V and J ends were trimmed by 0 bases and 3 bases, with 13 bases remaining between them. The CDR3 has 15 residues. The germline V gene has CDR1 SGHKS and CDR2 YYEKEE (reference sequence). The CDR3 DNA follows: TGTGCCAGCAGCTTGGGGATTTTGGGGAGCTACGAGCAGTACTTC. It is translated as CASSLGILGSYEQYF.